The sequence of this T cell receptor (beta chain) was determined in a study of tumor and adjacent non-tumor tissue in lung cancer. Study summary: Patients comprised approximately eleven adenocarcinoma, a couple of squamous cell carcinoma and 1 small cell lung cancer. Regarding the study as a whole: TCR diversity was significantly greater in tumor than normal lung tissue. Patients with more diverse tumor TCRs had worse survival. Normal lung showed higher cumulative top 100 clone frequency than tumor.

This clonotype has a handful of counts. Its specificity is not known. Deletions cut 4 bases from V and 7 bases from J, with 18 bases between. The CDR3 contains 15 residues. The germline gives CDR1 SGHNT, CDR2 YYREEE (reference sequence). Three rounds of nested PCR, following a modified ARM-PCR protocol, produced the TCRbeta library. TCRdb reprocessed the multiplex PCR reads with MiXCR, giving one entry per CDR3 protein. The data contain about 86,000 distinct CDR3 sequences, under 80% of them singletons. RNA was extracted from bulk tissue without any cell sorting. Distant lung tissue was collected more than 3 cm away from the tumor edge.

The sequenced sample was distant non-tumor lung tissue. This clonotype was obtained from a woman in her 50s with non-small cell lung cancer. The V call is TRBV5-4, the J call TRBJ2-1; D might be TRBD2 (5 bases). The CDR3 is CASSLSSTLRNEQFF. The CDR3 coding sequence is TGTGCCAGCAGCCTTTCTAGCACCCTAAGAAATGAGCAGTTCTTC.